This T cell receptor beta chain stems from a study of blood T cell repertoires in COVID-19. Background on the study: From the United States, Italy and Spain came samples of acute and convalescent COVID-19. PBMCs, B-cell-depleted T cells, or T cells provided the cDNA or gDNA that made up the material.

Original methodology: It was from reference gene primer amplification that nucleated cell counts were estimated. Using immunoSEQ multiplex PCR, the repertoire was profiled, and TCRdb retains in-frame clones only, with some absent. The DNA was the basis for D and trimming; V, J and clone size are from that table. The table shows approximately 130,000 clones, with around 80% occurring only once. This clone has a handful of counts. The CDR3 extends over 11 amino acids. Trimming left V 10 bases short and J 12 bases short, with 18 bases between. The germline V gene encodes CDR1 MNHEY and CDR2 SVGAGI. Sequencing input: peripheral blood. This chain connects TRBV6-5 to TRBJ1-2, with D perhaps matching TRBD1 (5 bases). The TCR sequence derives from a man older than 75 with active or convalescent COVID-19. CDR3 bases: TGTGCCACCCAGACAGCTATGAAAAACACCTTC. Encoded protein: CATQTAMKNTF.